The clone carrying this T cell receptor beta chain came up once. Its antigen is not identified. The sample is drawn from a study of T cells in Graves' hyperthyroidism and ophthalmopathy. The germline gives CDR1 DFQATT, CDR2 SNEGSKA (reference sequence). Between the trimmed V and J ends, which lost 6 bases and 4 bases, there was a span of 15 bases. CDR3 length: 13 residues. Clinical symptoms, serum thyroxine and TRAb, thyroid ultrasound and orbital computed tomography together formed the diagnostic basis. RNA transcripts gave rise to amplified TCR beta CDR3 regions. An initial round of RT-PCR targeting the TCR CDR3 relied on the HTBI primer set. TCRdb reprocessed the multiplex PCR reads via MiXCR and lists one record per CDR3 protein. The sample has about 59,000 distinct CDR3 sequences; roughly half are singletons. The study's findings and limits: The model made its ophthalmopathy prediction, and onset followed a median about 6.8 months later.

The TCR comes from a woman aged 60-70 years with Graves' ophthalmopathy. The chain carries TRBV20-1 and TRBJ1-1; D gene unclear. Sequenced: blood. CDR3 nucleotide sequence: TGCAGTGCACTGACGTCGGGTATCACTGAAGCTTTCTTT. Its protein product is CSALTSGITEAFF.